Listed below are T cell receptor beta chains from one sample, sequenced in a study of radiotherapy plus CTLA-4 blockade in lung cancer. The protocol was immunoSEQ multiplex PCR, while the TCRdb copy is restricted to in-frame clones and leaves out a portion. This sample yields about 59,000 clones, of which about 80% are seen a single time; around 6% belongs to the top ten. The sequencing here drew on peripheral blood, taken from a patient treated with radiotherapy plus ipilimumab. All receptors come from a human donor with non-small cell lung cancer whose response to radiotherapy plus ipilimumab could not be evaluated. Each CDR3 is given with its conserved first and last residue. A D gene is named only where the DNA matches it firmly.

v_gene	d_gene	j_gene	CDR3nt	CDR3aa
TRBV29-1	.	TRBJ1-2	TGCAGCGCCGAACTGTATAACTATGGCTACACCTTC	CSAELYNYGYTF
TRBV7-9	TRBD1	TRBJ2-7	TGTGCCAGCAGCTTAGGACAGGGGGAGGCTTCATTTTTC	CASSLGQGEASFF
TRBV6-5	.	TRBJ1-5	TGTGCCAGCAGTTACTCGGGGAGCAAAAGTCAGCCCCAGCATTTT	CASSYSGSKSQPQHF
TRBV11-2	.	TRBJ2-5	TGTGCCAGCAGCTTCCCGGACAGAGGAGAGACCCAGTACTTC	CASSFPDRGETQYF
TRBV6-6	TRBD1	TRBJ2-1	TGTGCCAGCAGTTCTTCCCCCGGACAGGGTGGTGAGCAGTTCTTC	CASSSSPGQGGEQFF
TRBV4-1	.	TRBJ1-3	TGCGCCAGCAGCCAAGTAAAGGGGGAGCACACCATATATTTT	CASSQVKGEHTIYF
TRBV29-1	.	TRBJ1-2	TGCAGCGTACTCCAGGGGAGAGAGGGCTACACCTTC	CSVLQGREGYTF
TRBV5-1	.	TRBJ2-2	TGCGCCACCTCCGGGACACCTGCCGGGGAGCTGTTTTTT	CATSGTPAGELFF
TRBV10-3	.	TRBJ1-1	TGTGCCATCAGTGGCCGGTTGGACACTGAAGCTTTCTTT	CAISGRLDTEAFF
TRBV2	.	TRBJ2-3	TGTGCCAGCAGCCGACAAGCAGATACGCAGTATTTT	CASSRQADTQYF
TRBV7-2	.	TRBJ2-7	TGTGCCAGCAGCGCCGAGGTAGTCTACGAGCAGTACTTC	CASSAEVVYEQYF
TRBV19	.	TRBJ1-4	TGTGCCAGTACCGCCCTCAATGGGGCTGAAAAACTGTTTTTT	CASTALNGAEKLFF